This T cell receptor (beta chain) was documented in a study of shared clonotypes between healthy human individuals. General observations from the study: Some clonotypes were shared by all four sorted-subset donors, while others were not shared. The non-shared ones had lower generation probabilities than the shared ones.

From germline, CDR1 is MNHEY and CDR2 SMNVEV (reference sequence). The CDR3 has 15 residues. V was pared by 6 bases and J by 0 bases, with 13 bases between. For this clone: Its specificity is not known.

TCRdb keeps only in-frame clones here, not all; method: immunoSEQ multiplex PCR. Of fewer than 1.4 million clones in the sample, 75% to 80% are singletons; the top ten hold 0.55% to 0.7%. The rearrangement uses TRBV27 and TRBJ2-3; a weak D match, TRBD2 (6 bases). The sequence was collected from a young man in good health. Some clones in this sample may be carry-over from other donors' samples. The material sequenced was memory CD4+ T cells from PBMCs. Subset of the sample: CD45RA-negative fraction. CDR3 region: CASSQLALSTDTQYF. In DNA, the CDR3 is TGTGCCAGCAGCCAGCTAGCGTTAAGCACAGATACGCAGTATTTT.